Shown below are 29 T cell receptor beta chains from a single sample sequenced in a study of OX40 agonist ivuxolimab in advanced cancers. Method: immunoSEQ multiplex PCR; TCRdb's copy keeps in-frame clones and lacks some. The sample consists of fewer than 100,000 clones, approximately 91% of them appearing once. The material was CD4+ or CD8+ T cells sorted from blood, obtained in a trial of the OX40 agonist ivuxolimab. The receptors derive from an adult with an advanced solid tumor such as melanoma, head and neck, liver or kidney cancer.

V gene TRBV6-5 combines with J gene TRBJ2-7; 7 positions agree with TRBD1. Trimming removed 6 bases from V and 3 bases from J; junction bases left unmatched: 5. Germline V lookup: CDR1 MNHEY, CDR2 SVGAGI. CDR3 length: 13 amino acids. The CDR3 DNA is TGTGCCAGCAGCACGGGACAGCTCTACGAGCAGTACTTC. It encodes CASSTGQLYEQYF.

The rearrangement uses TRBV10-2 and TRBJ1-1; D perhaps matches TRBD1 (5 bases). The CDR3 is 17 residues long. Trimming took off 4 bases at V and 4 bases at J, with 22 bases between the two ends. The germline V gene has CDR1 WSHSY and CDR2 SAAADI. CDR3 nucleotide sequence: TGCGCCAGCAGTGTTCACCAAGGGCAGGGCAAAAGCACTGAAGCTTTCTTT. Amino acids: CASSVHQGQGKSTEAFF.

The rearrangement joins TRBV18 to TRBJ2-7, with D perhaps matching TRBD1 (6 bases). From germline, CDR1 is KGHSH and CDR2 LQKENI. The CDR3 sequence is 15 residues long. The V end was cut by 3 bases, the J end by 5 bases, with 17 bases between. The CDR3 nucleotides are TGTGCCAGCTCACCGGACAGTTTGAGGGTCGACGAGCAGTACTTC. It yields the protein CASSPDSLRVDEQYF.

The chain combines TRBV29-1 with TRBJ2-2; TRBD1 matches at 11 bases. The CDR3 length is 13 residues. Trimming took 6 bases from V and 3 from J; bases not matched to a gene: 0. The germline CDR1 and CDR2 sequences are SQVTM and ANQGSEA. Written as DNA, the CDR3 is TGCAGCGTGGACAGGGGGCACACCGGGGAGCTGTTTTTT. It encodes CSVDRGHTGELFF.

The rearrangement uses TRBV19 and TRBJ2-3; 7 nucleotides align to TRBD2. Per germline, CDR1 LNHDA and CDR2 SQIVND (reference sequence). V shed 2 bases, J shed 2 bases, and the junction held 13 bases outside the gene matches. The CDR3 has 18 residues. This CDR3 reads CASSISSGSTLSTDTQYF. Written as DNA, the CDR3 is TGTGCCAGTAGTATATCTAGCGGCAGCACCCTCTCCACAGATACGCAGTATTTT.

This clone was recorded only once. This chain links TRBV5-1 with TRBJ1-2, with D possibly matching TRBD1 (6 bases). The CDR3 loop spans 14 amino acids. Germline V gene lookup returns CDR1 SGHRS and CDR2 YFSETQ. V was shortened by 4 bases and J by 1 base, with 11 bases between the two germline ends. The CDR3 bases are TGCGCCAGCAGCCCAGGGGTAGTTAACTATGGCTACACCTTC. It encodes CASSPGVVNYGYTF.

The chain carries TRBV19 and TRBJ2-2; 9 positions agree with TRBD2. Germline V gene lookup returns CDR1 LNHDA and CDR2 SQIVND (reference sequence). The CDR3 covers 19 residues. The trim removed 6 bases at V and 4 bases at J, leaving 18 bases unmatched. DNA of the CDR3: TGTGCCAGTAGCGCCTCGGGGGCGGGCGGGAGGGCTGGCACCGGGGAGCTGTTTTTT. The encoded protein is CASSASGAGGRAGTGELFF.

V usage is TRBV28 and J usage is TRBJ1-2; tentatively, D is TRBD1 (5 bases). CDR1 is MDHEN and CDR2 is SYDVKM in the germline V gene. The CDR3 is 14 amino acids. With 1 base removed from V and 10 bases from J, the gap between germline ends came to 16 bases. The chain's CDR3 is CASSLLHVGEIYTF. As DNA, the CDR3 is TGTGCCAGCAGTTTATTACATGTGGGGGAGATCTACACCTTC.

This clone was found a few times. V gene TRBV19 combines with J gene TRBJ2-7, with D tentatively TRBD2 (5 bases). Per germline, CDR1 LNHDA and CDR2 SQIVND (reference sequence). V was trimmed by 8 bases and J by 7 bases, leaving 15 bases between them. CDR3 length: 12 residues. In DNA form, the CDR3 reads TGTGCCAGTGAGGGCCTTCCGGGAGAGCAGTACTTC. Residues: CASEGLPGEQYF.

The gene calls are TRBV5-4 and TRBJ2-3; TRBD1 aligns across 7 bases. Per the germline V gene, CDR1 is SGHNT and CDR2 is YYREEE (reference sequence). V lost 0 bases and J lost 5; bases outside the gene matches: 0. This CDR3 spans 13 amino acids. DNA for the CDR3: TGTGCCAGCAGCTTGGACAGGGGAGATACGCAGTATTTT. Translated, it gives CASSLDRGDTQYF.

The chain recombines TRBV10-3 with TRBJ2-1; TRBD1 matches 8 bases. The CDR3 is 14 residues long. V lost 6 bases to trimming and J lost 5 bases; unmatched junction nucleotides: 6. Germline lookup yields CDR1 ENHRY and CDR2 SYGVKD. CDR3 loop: CAIRTDRADNEQFF. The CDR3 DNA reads TGTGCCATCAGGACGGACAGGGCCGACAATGAGCAGTTCTTC.

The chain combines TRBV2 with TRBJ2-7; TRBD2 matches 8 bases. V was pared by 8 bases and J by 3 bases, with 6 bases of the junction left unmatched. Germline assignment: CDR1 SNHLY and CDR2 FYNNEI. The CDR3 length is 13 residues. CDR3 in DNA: TGTGCCAGCGGTAGGACTAGCTTCTACGAGCAGTACTTC. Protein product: CASGRTSFYEQYF.

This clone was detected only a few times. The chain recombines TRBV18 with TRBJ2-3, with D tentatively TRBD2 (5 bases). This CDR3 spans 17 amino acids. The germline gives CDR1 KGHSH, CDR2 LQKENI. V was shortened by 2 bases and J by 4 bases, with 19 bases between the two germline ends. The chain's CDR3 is CASSPTRAATVADTQYF. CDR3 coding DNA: TGTGCCAGCTCACCAACGAGGGCTGCTACTGTCGCAGATACGCAGTATTTT.

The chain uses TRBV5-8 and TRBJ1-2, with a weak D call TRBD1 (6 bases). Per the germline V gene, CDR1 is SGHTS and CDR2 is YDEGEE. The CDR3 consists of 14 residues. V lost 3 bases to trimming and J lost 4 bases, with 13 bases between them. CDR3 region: CASSSRQGFYGYTF. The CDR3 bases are TGTGCCAGCAGCTCCCGCCAGGGGTTCTATGGCTACACCTTC.

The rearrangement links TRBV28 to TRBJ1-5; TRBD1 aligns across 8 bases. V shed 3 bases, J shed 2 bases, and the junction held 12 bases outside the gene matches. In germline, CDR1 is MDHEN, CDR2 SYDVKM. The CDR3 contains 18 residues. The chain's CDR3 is CASSLVQQGVRRNQPQHF. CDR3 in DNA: TGTGCCAGCAGTTTGGTGCAACAGGGGGTACGTCGCAATCAGCCCCAGCATTTT.

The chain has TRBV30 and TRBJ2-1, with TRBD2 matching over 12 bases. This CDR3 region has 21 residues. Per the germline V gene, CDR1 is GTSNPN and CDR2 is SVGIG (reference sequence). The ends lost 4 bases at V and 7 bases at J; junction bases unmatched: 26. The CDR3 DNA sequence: TGTGCCTGGAACCTAAGCCCCGGGACAGGAAGACTAGCGGGAGAGGTAAATGAGCAGTTCTTC. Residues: CAWNLSPGTGRLAGEVNEQFF.

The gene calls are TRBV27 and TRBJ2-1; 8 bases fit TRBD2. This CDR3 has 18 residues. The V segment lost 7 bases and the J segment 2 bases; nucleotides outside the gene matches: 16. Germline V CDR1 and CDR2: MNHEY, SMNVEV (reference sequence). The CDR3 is CASMRAGATYKPYNEQFF. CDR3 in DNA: TGTGCCAGCATGAGAGCGGGAGCGACATATAAGCCCTACAATGAGCAGTTCTTC.

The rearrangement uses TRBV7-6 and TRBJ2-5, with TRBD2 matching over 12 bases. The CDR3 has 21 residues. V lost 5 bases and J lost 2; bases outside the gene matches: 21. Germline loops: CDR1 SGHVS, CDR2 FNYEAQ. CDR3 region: CASSQLSPSPSSGRAQETQYF. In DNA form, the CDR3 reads TGTGCCAGCAGCCAGTTATCCCCTTCACCATCTAGCGGGAGGGCGCAAGAGACCCAGTACTTC.

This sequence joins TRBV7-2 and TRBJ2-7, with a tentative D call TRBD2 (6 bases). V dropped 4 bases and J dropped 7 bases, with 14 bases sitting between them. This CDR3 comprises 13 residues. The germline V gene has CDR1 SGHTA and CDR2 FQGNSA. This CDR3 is CASSSINGGEQYF. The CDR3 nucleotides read TGTGCCAGCAGCTCTATTAATGGGGGGGAGCAGTACTTC.

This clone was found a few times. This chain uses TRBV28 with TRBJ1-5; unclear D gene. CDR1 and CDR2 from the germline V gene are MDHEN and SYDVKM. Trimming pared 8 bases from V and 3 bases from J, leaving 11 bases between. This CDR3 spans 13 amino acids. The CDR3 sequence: CASRPQINQPQHF. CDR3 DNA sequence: TGTGCCAGCCGACCTCAGATCAATCAGCCCCAGCATTTT.

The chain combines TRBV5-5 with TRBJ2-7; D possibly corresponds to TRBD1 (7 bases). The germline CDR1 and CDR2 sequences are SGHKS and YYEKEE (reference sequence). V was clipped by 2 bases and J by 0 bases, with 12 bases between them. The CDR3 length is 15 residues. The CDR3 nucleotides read TGTGCCAGCAGCTTCAGGGGGGTGAGCTCCTACGAGCAGTACTTC. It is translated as CASSFRGVSSYEQYF.

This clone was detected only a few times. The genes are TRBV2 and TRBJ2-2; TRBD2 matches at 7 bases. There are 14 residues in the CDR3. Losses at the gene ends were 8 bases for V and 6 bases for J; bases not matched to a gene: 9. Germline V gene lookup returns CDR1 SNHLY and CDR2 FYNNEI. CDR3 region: CASRQSGKAGELFF. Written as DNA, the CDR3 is TGTGCCAGCCGCCAGAGCGGGAAGGCCGGGGAGCTGTTTTTT.

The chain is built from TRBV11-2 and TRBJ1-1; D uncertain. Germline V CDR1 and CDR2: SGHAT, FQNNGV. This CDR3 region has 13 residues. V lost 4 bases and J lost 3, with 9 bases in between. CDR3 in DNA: TGTGCCAGCAGCTCCCAAAGATACACTGAAGCTTTCTTT. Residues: CASSSQRYTEAFF.

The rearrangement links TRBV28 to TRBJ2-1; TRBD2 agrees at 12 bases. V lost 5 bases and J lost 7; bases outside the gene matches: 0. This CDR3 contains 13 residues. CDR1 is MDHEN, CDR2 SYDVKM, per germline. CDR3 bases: TGTGCCAGCAGTGGACTAGCGGGAAATGAGCAGTTCTTC. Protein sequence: CASSGLAGNEQFF.

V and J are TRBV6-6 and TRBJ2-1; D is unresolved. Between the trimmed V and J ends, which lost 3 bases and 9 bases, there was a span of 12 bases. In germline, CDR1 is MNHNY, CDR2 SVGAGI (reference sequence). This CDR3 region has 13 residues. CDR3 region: CASSYQEKVEQFF. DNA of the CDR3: TGTGCCAGCAGTTATCAGGAAAAGGTTGAGCAGTTCTTC.

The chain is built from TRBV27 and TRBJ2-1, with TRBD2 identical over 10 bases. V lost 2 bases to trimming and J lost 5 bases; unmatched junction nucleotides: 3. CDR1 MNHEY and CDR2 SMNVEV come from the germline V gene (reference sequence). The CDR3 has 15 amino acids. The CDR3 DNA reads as TGTGCCAGCAGTTTAAAGGGACTAGCGAACAATGAGCAGTTCTTC. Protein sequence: CASSLKGLANNEQFF.

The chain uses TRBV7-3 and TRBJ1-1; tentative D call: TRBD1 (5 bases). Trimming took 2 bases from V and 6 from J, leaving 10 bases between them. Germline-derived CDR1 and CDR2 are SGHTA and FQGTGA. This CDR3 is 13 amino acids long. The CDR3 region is CASSLGGTSEAFF. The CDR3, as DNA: TGTGCCAGCAGCTTAGGGGGTACCTCTGAAGCTTTCTTT.

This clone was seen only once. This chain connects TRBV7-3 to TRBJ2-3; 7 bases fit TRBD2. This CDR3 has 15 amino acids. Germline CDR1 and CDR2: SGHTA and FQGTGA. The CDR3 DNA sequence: TGTGCAAGTAGTAGGGAGGGTTTAGCGGCAGATACGCAGTATTTT. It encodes CASSREGLAADTQYF.

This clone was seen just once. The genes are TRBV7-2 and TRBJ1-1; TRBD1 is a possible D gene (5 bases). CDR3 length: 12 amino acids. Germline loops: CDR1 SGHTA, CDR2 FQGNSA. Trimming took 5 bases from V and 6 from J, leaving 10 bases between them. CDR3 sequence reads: CASSPGGAEAFF. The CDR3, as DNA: TGTGCCAGCAGCCCGGGAGGGGCTGAAGCTTTCTTT.